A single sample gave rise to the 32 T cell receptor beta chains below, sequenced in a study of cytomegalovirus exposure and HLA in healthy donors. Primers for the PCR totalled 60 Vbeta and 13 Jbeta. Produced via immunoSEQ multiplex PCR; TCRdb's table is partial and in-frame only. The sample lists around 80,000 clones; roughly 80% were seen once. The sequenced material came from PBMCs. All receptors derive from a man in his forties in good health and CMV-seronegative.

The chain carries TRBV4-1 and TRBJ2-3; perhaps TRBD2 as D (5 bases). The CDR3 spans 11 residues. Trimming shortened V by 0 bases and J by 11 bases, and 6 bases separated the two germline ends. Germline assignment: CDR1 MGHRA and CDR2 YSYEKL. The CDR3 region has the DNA TGCGCCAGCAGCCAAGACCGGGAGCAGTATTTT. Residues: CASSQDREQYF.

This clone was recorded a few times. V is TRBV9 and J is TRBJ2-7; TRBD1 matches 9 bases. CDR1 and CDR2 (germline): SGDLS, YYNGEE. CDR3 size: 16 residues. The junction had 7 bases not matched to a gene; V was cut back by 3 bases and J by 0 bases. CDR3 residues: CASSATGGLSSYEQYF. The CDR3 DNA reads TGTGCCAGCAGCGCCACAGGGGGCCTTAGCTCCTACGAGCAGTACTTC.

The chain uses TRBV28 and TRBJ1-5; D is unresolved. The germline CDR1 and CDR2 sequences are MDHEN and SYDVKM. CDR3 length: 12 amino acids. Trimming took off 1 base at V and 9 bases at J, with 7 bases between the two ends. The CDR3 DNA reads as TGTGCCAGCAGTTTATCCTATTGGCCCCAGCATTTT. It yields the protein CASSLSYWPQHF.

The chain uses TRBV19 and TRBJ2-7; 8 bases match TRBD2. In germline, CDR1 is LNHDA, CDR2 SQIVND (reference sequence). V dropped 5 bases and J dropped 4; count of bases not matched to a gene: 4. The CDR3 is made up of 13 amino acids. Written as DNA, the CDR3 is TGTGCCAGTAGTCGGGAGGGGACTTACGAGCAGTACTTC. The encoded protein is CASSREGTYEQYF. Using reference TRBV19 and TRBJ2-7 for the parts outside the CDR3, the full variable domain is DGGITQSPKYLFRKEGQNVTLSCEQNLNHDAMYWYRQDPGQGLRLIYYSQIVNDFQKGDIAEGYSVSREKKESFPLTVTSAQKNPTAFYLCASSREGTYEQYFGPGTRLTVT.

Written as DNA, the CDR3 is TGTGCCAGCCGCAAGACAACAGATACGCAGTATTTT. Residues: CASRKTTDTQYF. The chain has TRBV6-5 and TRBJ2-3, with D unresolved. This CDR3 is 12 amino acids long. The germline V and J ends were trimmed by 8 bases and 3 bases, with 9 bases remaining between them. Per the germline V gene, CDR1 is MNHEY and CDR2 is SVGAGI.

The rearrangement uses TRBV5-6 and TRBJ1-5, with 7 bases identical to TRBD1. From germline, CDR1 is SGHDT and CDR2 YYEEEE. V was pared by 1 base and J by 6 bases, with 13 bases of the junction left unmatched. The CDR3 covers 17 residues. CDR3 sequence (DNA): TGTGCCAGCAGCTTGTCTCAGGACAGGTCAGGGGTTCAGCCCCAGCATTTT. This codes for CASSLSQDRSGVQPQHF.

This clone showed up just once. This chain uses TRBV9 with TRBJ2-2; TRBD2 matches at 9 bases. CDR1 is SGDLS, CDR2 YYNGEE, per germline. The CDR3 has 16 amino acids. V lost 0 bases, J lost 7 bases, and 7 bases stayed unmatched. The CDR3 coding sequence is TGTGCCAGCAGCGTAGTGTCTAGCGGGAAGGACGGGGAGCTGTTTTTT. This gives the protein CASSVVSSGKDGELFF.

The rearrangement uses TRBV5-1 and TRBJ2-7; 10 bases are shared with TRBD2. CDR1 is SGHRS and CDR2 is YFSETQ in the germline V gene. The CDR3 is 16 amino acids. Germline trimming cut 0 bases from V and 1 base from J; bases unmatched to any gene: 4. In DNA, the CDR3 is TGCGCCAGCAGCTTGGTAGGGACTAGCGTTTCCTACGAGCAGTACTTC. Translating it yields CASSLVGTSVSYEQYF.

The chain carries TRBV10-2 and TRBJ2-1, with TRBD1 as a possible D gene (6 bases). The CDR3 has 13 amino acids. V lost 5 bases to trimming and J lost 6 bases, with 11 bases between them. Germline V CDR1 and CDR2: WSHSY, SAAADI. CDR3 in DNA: TGCGCCAGCAGTACTGTAGGGGGCAATGAGCAGTTCTTC. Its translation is CASSTVGGNEQFF.

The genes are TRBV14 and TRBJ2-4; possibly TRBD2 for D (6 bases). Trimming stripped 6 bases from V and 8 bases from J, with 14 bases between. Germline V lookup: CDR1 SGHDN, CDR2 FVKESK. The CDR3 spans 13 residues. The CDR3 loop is CASRREKGDIQYF. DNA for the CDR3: TGTGCCAGCAGACGGGAGAAAGGGGACATTCAGTACTTC. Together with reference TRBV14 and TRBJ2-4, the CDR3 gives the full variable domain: EAGVTQFPSHSVIEKGQTVTLRCDPISGHDNLYWYRRVMGKEIKFLLHFVKESKQDESGMPNNRFLAERTGGTYSTLKVQPAELEDSGVYFCASRREKGDIQYFGAGTRLSVL.

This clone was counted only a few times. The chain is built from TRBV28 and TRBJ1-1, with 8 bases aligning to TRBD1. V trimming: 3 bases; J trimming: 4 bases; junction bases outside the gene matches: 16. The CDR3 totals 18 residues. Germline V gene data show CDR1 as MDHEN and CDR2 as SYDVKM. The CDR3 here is CASSFHVSIQGVGTEAFF. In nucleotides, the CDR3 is TGTGCCAGCAGTTTCCACGTAAGCATACAGGGGGTCGGCACTGAAGCTTTCTTT.

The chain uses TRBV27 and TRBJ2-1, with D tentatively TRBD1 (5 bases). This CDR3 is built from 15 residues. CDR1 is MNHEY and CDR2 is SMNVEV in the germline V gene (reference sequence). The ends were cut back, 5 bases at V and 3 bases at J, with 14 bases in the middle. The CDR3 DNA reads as TGTGCCAGCAGTCCTGGAACAGGCCACTACAATGAGCAGTTCTTC. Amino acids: CASSPGTGHYNEQFF.

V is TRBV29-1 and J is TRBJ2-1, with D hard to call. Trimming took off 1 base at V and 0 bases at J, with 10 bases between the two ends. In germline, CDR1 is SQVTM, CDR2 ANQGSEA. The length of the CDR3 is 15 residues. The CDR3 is CSVEGSGSSYNEQFF. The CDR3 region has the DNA TGCAGCGTTGAAGGATCCGGTAGCTCCTACAATGAGCAGTTCTTC.

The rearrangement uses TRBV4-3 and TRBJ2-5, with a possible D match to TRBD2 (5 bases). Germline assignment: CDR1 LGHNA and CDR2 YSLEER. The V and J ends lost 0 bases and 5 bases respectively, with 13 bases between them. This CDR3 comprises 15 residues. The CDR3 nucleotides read TGCGCCAGCAGCCAAGACTCTGGAGGAAGCGAGACCCAGTACTTC. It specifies CASSQDSGGSETQYF.

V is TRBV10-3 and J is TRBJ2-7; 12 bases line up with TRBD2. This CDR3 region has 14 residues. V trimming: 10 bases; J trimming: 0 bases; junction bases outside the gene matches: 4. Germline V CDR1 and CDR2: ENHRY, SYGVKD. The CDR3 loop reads CATWTSGTSYEQYF. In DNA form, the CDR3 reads TGTGCCACATGGACTAGCGGGACCTCCTACGAGCAGTACTTC.

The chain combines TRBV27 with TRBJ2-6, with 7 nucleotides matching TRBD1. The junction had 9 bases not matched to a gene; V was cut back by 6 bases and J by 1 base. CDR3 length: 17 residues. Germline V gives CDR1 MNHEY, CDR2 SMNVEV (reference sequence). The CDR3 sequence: CASSEGGRRSGANVLTF. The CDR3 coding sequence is TGTGCCAGCAGCGAAGGGGGCCGGAGGTCTGGGGCCAACGTCCTGACTTTC.

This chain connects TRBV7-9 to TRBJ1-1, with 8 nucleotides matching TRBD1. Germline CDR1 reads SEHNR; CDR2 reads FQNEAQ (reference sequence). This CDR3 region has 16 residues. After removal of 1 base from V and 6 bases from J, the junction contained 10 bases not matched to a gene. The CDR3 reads CASSLEVWGRGPEAFF. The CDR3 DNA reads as TGTGCCAGCAGCTTAGAGGTTTGGGGCAGGGGGCCTGAAGCTTTCTTT.

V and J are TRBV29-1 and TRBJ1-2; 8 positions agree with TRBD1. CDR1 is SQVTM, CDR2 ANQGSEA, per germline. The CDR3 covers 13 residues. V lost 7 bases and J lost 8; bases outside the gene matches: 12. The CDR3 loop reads CSAGTGPRWGYTF. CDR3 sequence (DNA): TGCAGCGCCGGGACAGGCCCCAGGTGGGGCTACACCTTC.

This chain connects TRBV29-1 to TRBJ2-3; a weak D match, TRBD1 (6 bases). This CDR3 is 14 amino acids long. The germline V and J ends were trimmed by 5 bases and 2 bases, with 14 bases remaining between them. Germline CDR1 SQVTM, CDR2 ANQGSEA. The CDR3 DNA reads TGCAGCGTTTCTGACAGGCATTCCACAGATACGCAGTATTTT. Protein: CSVSDRHSTDTQYF.

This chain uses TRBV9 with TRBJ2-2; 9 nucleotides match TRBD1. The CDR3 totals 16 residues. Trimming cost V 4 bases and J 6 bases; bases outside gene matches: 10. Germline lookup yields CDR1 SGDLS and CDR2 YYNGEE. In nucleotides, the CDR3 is TGTGCCAGCAGCCGTACCCGACAGGGGGGTCCCGGGGAGCTGTTTTTT. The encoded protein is CASSRTRQGGPGELFF.

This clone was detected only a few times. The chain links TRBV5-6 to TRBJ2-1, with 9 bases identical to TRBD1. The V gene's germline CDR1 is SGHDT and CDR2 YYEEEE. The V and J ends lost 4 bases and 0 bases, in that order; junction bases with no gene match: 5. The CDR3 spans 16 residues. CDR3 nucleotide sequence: TGTGCCAGCAGCCCGGGGACAGGGAGCTCCTACAATGAGCAGTTCTTC. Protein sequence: CASSPGTGSSYNEQFF.

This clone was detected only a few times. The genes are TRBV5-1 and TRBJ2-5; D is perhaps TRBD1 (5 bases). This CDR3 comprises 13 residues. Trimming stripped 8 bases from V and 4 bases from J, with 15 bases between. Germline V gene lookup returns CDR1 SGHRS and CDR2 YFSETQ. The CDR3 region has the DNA TGCGCCAGTCAACAAGACAGTGGAGAGACCCAGTACTTC. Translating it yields CASQQDSGETQYF.

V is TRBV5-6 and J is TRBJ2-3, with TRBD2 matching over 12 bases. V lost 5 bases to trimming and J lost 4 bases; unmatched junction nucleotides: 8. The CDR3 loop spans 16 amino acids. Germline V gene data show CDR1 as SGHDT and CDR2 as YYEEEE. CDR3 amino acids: CASRSPSGRAADTQYF. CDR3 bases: TGTGCCAGCAGATCTCCTAGCGGGAGGGCCGCAGATACGCAGTATTTT.

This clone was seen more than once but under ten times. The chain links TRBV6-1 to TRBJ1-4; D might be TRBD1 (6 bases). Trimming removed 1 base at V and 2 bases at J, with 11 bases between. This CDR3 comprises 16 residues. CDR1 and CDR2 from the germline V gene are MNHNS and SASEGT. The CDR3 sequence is CASSEGPQGTNEKLFF. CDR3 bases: TGTGCCAGCAGTGAAGGTCCACAGGGTACTAATGAAAAACTGTTTTTT.

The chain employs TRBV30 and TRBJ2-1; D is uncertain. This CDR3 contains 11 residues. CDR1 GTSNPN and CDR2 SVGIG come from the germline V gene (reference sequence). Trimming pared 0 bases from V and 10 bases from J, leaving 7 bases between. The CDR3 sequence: CAWSVLTEQFF. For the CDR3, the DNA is TGTGCCTGGAGTGTTCTGACAGAGCAGTTCTTC. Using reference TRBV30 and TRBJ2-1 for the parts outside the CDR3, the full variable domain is SQTIHQWPATLVQPVGSPLSLECTVEGTSNPNLYWYRQAAGRGLQLLFYSVGIGQISSEVPQNLSASRPQDRQFILSSKKLLLSDSGFYLCAWSVLTEQFFGPGTRLTVL.

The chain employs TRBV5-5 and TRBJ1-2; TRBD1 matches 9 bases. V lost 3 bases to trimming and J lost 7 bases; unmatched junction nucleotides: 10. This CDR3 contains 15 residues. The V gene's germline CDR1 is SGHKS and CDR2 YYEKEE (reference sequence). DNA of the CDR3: TGTGCCAGCAGCTCCCCCGGGACAGGGAGGGGTGGCTACACCTTC. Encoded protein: CASSSPGTGRGGYTF.

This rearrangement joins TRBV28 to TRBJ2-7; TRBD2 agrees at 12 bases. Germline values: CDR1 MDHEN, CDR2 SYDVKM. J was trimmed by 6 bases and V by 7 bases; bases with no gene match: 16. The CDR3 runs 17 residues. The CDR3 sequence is CASTAIGGLAGGGEQYF. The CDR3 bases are TGTGCCAGCACCGCTATCGGGGGGCTAGCGGGAGGGGGCGAGCAGTACTTC. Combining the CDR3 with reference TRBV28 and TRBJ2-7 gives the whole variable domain DVKVTQSSRYLVKRTGEKVFLECVQDMDHENMFWYRQDPGLGLRLIYFSYDVKMKEKGDIPEGYSVSREKKERFSLILESASTNQTSMYLCASTAIGGLAGGGEQYFGPGTRLTVT.

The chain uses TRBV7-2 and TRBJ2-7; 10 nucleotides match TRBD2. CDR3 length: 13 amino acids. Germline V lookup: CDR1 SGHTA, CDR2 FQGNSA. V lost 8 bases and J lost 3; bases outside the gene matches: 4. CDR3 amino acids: CASASSGSYEQYF. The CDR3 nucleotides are TGTGCCAGCGCGTCTAGCGGGAGCTACGAGCAGTACTTC. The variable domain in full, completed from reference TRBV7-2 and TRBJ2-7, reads GAGVSQSPSNKVTEKGKDVELRCDPISGHTALYWYRQSLGQGLEFLIYFQGNSAPDKSGLPSDRFSAERTGGSVSTLTIQRTQQEDSAVYLCASASSGSYEQYFGPGTRLTVT.

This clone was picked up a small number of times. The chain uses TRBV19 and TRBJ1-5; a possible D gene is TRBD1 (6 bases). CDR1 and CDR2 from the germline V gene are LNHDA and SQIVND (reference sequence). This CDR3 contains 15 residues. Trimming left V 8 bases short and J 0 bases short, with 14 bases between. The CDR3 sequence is CASRQEMYSNQPQHF. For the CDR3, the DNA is TGTGCCAGTCGACAGGAGATGTATAGCAATCAGCCCCAGCATTTT.

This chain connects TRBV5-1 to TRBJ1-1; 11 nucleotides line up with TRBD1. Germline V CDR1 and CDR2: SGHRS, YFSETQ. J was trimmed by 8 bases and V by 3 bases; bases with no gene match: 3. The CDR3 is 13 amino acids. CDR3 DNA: TGCGCCAGCAGCTGGACAGGGGGCGCAGAAGCTTTCTTT. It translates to CASSWTGGAEAFF. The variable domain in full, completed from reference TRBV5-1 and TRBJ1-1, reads KAGVTQTPRYLIKTRGQQVTLSCSPISGHRSVSWYQQTPGQGLQFLFEYFSETQRNKGNFPGRFSGRQFSNSRSEMNVSTLELGDSALYLCASSWTGGAEAFFGQGTRLTVV.

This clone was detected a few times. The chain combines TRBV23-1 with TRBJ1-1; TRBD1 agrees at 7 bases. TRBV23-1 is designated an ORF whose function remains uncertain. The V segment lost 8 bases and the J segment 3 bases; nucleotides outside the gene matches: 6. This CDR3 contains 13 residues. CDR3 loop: CASADREDTEAFF. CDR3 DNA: TGCGCCAGCGCTGACAGGGAAGACACTGAAGCTTTCTTT.

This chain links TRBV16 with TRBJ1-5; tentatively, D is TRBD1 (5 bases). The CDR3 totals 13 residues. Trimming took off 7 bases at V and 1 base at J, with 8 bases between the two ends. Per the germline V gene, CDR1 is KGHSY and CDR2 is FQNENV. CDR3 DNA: TGTGCCAGCAAGCGGGGCAGCAATCAGCCCCAGCATTTT. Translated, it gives CASKRGSNQPQHF.